This T cell receptor beta chain originates from a study of beta chain features in type 1 diabetes. Study information: Examination of sorted cells across all samples involved around 100,000,000 cells.

Expressed TCRB transcripts were sequenced because the isolated RNA had all been reverse transcribed beforehand. About 3.57 million reads, on average, came from each naive, central memory and regulatory T cell sample. Only in-frame clones appear in the TCRdb table, and some are missing; sequencing was by immunoSEQ multiplex PCR. The sample shows 150,000 to 180,000 clones, approximately 8.1% of them seen only once. The CDR3 sequence is 15 residues long. The V end was cut by 5 bases, the J end by 0 bases, with 13 bases between. CDR1 is SGHTS and CDR2 is YDEGEE in the germline V gene. Whole-study results and caveats: Diminished insertions and augmented deletions at VDJ junctions characterized type 1 diabetes patients.

This clone was found a few times. Its matching antigen is unknown. This chain links TRBV5-8 with TRBJ2-3, with D maybe TRBD1 (6 bases). The sequence derives from a man aged 18 to 30 in good health. The material sequenced was central memory CD4+ T cells from blood. This chain's CDR3 is CASRPYRASTDTQYF. CDR3 nucleotides: TGTGCCAGCAGACCCTACAGGGCTAGCACAGATACGCAGTATTTT.